This T cell receptor beta chain was profiled in a study of T cells in Graves' hyperthyroidism and ophthalmopathy. RNA transcripts provided the source from which TCR beta CDR3 regions were amplified. Using the HTBI primer set, a first-round RT-PCR was run on the TCR CDR3. Using its own MiXCR run on the multiplex PCR reads, TCRdb lists one record per CDR3 protein. Among hundreds of thousands of distinct CDR3 sequences listed, roughly 45% were seen once. Exclusion of a patient resulted from uncontrolled infection, other autoimmune disease, pregnancy or lactation. Thyroid ultrasound and orbital computed tomography, with clinical symptoms and serum thyroxine and TRAb, informed diagnoses. Notes on the study in general: From stable hyperthyroidism, ophthalmopathy was separated by a 13 V-J model. Most thyroid-expanded clonotypes above 0.001 were also found in blood.

This clonotype was seen just once. Its antigen is still unknown. Germline is not matched at one junction end, which may reflect a read error. Germline CDR1 reads SNHLY; CDR2 reads FYNNEI. The CDR3 has 13 residues. The sequenced sample consisted of peripheral blood or thyroid tissue (not recorded which). This chain uses TRBV2 with TRBJ2-7, with no clear D. The clonotype originates from an adult man with Graves' disease, either hyperthyroidism or ophthalmopathy (not recorded which). This CDR3 reads CASSVQNSYEQHF. The CDR3, as DNA: TGTGCCAGCAGTGTACAGAACTCCTACGAGCAGCACTTC. Based on the CDR3 plus reference TRBV2 and TRBJ2-7, the full variable domain is EPEVTQTPSHQVTQMGQEVILRCVPISNHLYFYWYRQILGQKVEFLVSFYNNEISEKSEIFDDQFSVERPDGSNFTLKIRSTKLEDSAMYFCASSVQNSYEQHFGPGTRLTVT.